The T cell receptor beta chain described here comes from a study of CD8+ T cells in alopecia areata. Study information: In an open-label trial, patients got 5 to 10 mg tofacitinib twice daily. The study's findings and limits: Scalp samples also yield sequences from resident alphabeta T cells of normal skin. A great number of expanded lesional clones endured in scalp and blood during tofacitinib.

This clone was seen a few times. Its antigen is as yet unknown. This CDR3 comprises 14 residues. The germline CDR1 and CDR2 sequences are GTSNPN and SVGIG (reference sequence). V lost 1 base and J 2 bases, leaving 9 bases between the germline ends. As to treatment: oral pan-JAK inhibitor, 5-10 mg twice daily. Peripheral blood and lesional scalp punch biopsies came from alopecia areata patients. Following extraction, RNA underwent reverse transcription to cDNA, which served as the sequencing template. Sequencing used immunoSEQ multiplex PCR; TCRdb keeps in-frame clones, though not all of them. The table shows fewer than 200,000 clones, with roughly 53% occurring only once.

The source is a human donor with alopecia areata. The J gene is TRBJ1-5, the V gene TRBV30; D uncertain. Source: CD8+ T cells sorted from blood, taken at week 24, from a patient treated with tofacitinib. CDR3 DNA sequence: TGTGCCTGGAGTGAGGACGGGGGCAATCAGCCCCAGCATTTT. This codes for CAWSEDGGNQPQHF. Based on the CDR3 plus reference TRBV30 and TRBJ1-5, the full variable domain is SQTIHQWPATLVQPVGSPLSLECTVEGTSNPNLYWYRQAAGRGLQLLFYSVGIGQISSEVPQNLSASRPQDRQFILSSKKLLLSDSGFYLCAWSEDGGNQPQHFGDGTRLSIL.